This T cell receptor (beta chain) was sequenced during a study of T cells after yellow fever vaccination (dated by TCRdb to between 2018 and 2021). The study in broad terms: Libraries from fractions with low cell numbers were prepared with the SMART-Seq v4 Ultra Low Input RNA kit. To follow T-cell clones before and after primary and booster YFV17D yellow fever vaccination, bulk TCR alpha and beta repertoires were sequenced over time. Two healthy male donors made up the cohort, one aged 18 to 30 years and the other aged 30 to 40 years. Blood was drawn at multiple timepoints before and after primary and secondary immunization, with bulk PBMC replicates and cell subsets isolated. Broad study findings and their caveats: Because only two donors were included in the study, the extent to which the findings can be generalized is limited. After the booster, most clones that had expanded after primary vaccination were detected again (roughly 95% of CD4 and over 75% of CD8), suggesting broad maintenance of memory. A small share of clonotypes occurred in both CD4 and CD8 compartments, likely arising from convergent recombination. The secondary T-cell response was found to be weaker but faster than the primary response, with a peak reached on day 5 rather than on day 15. Computational filtering was needed because FACS-sorted repertoires could contain abundant contaminating clonotypes from the bulk population.

The label giving this sample's treatment or condition can be read as: live attenuated yellow fever vaccine strain. At every blood-draw timepoint, two biological replicates of bulk PBMCs were collected. PBMCs were isolated from peripheral blood using a standard Ficoll-Paque protocol. TriZol was used to extract RNA from bulk PBMCs, CD4 and CD8 fractions, and dextramer-positive and dextramer-negative fractions. TCR cDNA was synthesized by 5'RACE template switching, which introduced a universal primer site and unique molecular identifiers. Priming for cDNA synthesis came from both the TCR alpha and TCR beta constant segments. Two PCR steps were used to amplify libraries, with sample barcodes and sequencing adapters being added in the second step. Sequencing of libraries was done on Illumina HiSeq 2500 (2x100 bp) or NovaSeq (2x150 bp). In the paper's pipeline: Reads were demultiplexed and collapsed into UMI consensus sequences with MIGEC, and V(D)J alignment was performed with MiXCR. Vaccine-responding clonotypes were defined with edgeR using replicate PBMC samples, requiring FDR below 0.01 and a log2 fold change above 5 up to day 15. Each bulk clonotype received a CD4 or CD8 identity based on whether the sequenced CD4 or CD8 repertoire contained that clonotype at higher abundance. TCRdb took the public reads, trimmed them with fastp at Q25, ran MiXCR for clone calling and kept in-frame beta chains. Records with the same CDR3 protein are collapsed into one entry carrying the most frequent genes and DNA. It is TCRdb's table, rather than the study itself, that gives the V and J calls and clone size. The sample yields around 530,000 distinct CDR3 sequences; less than 20% were counted once. The ten top clones hold around 15% of the sample.

This clonotype was counted between two and nine times. Its antigen is unknown. A junction boundary mismatches the germline segment, possibly from a read error. The material was PBMCs, obtained 4 to 5 days after the first yellow fever vaccination. The receptor's source is a man aged 18 to 35 who received the YFV17D yellow fever vaccine.

The CDR3 sequence is CASSVGTGQETQYF. The nucleotide sequence is given as TGCGCCAGCAGCGTCGGGACAGGCCAAGAGACCCAGTACTTC. Here the chain combines TRBV9 and TRBJ2-5; TRBD1 aligns with 8 central bases. From its cysteine to its phenylalanine, the CDR3 spans 14 amino acids. The only DNA kept is the CDR3, 42 bases in frame from the first base. CDR1 and CDR2 are drawn from the germline V gene: SGDLS, YYNGEE. With all but the CDR3 taken from the reference TRBV9 and TRBJ2-5 genes, the full variable domain is: DSGVTQTPKHLITATGQRVTLRCSPRSGDLSVYWYQQSLDQGLQFLIQYYNGEERAKGNILERFSAQQFPDLHSELNLSSLELGDSALYFCASSVGTGQETQYFGPGTRLLVL.